This is a list of T cell receptor beta chains from one sample in a study of shared clonotypes between healthy human individuals. The protocol was immunoSEQ multiplex PCR, while the TCRdb copy is restricted to in-frame clones and leaves out a portion. The table has about half a million clones, 65% to 80% seen once. Input material: PBMCs. Every receptor here comes from a woman aged 40 to 50 in good health. Some clones in this sample may be carry-over from other donors' samples. CDR3s include the opening cysteine and the closing phenylalanine or tryptophan. D genes are given only for firm matches. Expanded clones get a size class; other rows say once, few or many, or leave the size out.

size: few; V: TRBV5-4; D: TRBD1; J: TRBJ2-7; DNA: TGTGCCAGCAGCTTGGAACAGGGGGCTCTCGGGCAGTACTTC; CDR3: CASSLEQGALGQYF
size: NA; V: TRBV18; D: NA; J: TRBJ1-4; DNA: TGTGCCAGCTCAACCGACGGGGCTGGTAATGAAAAACTGTTTTTT; CDR3: CASSTDGAGNEKLFF
size: NA; V: TRBV9; D: NA; J: TRBJ2-7; DNA: TGTGCCAGCAGCGTAGCGGGCCCGTCGGACGAGCAGTACTTC; CDR3: CASSVAGPSDEQYF
size: many; V: TRBV6-5; D: TRBD1; J: TRBJ1-1; DNA: TGTGCCAGCCGACAGGGGAGCGCTGAAGCTTTCTTT; CDR3: CASRQGSAEAFF
size: NA; V: TRBV11-2; D: NA; J: TRBJ2-7; DNA: TGTGCCAGCAGCTTATACCCGGGAAGCTCCTACGAGCAGTACTTC; CDR3: CASSLYPGSSYEQYF
size: NA; V: TRBV19; D: TRBD2; J: TRBJ2-2; DNA: TGTGCCAGTACCCCCCGAGGGACTAGGGGGGAGCTGTTTTTT; CDR3: CASTPRGTRGELFF
size: NA; V: TRBV11-3; D: NA; J: TRBJ2-1; DNA: TGTGCCAGCAGCTTAGACCCGGCGGAGGGCCGTGAGCAGTTCTTC; CDR3: CASSLDPAEGREQFF
size: NA; V: TRBV2; D: TRBD2; J: TRBJ2-7; DNA: TGTGCCAGCACTGAGACCGGGGGGAACGACGAGCAGTACTTC; CDR3: CASTETGGNDEQYF
size: NA; V: TRBV27; D: TRBD2; J: TRBJ2-7; DNA: TGTGCCAGCAGTCCCCGACTAGCGGGAGCGGGTGAGCAGTACTTC; CDR3: CASSPRLAGAGEQYF
size: NA; V: TRBV11-3; D: TRBD1; J: TRBJ2-3; DNA: TGTGCCAGCAGCCGAACAGGGGGCAGGGGAGATACGCAGTATTTT; CDR3: CASSRTGGRGDTQYF
size: NA; V: TRBV5-6; D: NA; J: TRBJ2-7; DNA: TGTGCCAGCAGCTTGGCGGGCAGGTGGTACGAGCAGTACTTC; CDR3: CASSLAGRWYEQYF
size: NA; V: TRBV28; D: NA; J: TRBJ2-7; DNA: TGTGCCAGCAGTTTGCCGGGGCAGGGCTACGAGCAGTACTTC; CDR3: CASSLPGQGYEQYF
size: NA; V: TRBV11-3; D: TRBD1; J: TRBJ2-2; DNA: TGTGCCAGCAGCTCGGGACAGGGGAGTTATCCCGGGGAGCTGTTTTTT; CDR3: CASSSGQGSYPGELFF
size: once; V: TRBV5-8; D: TRBD2; J: TRBJ2-7; DNA: TGTGCCAGCAGCTTTAATCTAGCGGGAGTCGGCGAGCAGTACTTC; CDR3: CASSFNLAGVGEQYF
size: many; V: TRBV5-4; D: TRBD1; J: TRBJ2-1; DNA: TGTGCCAGCAGCTTGGGGACAGGGATCGATGAGCAGTTCTTC; CDR3: CASSLGTGIDEQFF
size: NA; V: TRBV5-6; D: TRBD2; J: TRBJ2-1; DNA: TGTGCCAGCAGCTTGACTGGACTAGTTGGTGGGTACAATGAGCAGTTCTTC; CDR3: CASSLTGLVGGYNEQFF
size: NA; V: TRBV6-1; D: TRBD1; J: TRBJ2-7; DNA: TGTGCCAGCAGTGAAGGTCAGGGGGCCTACGAGCAGTACTTC; CDR3: CASSEGQGAYEQYF
size: NA; V: TRBV7-3; D: TRBD1; J: TRBJ2-7; DNA: TGTGCCAGCAGCATAACGGGACAGGGGGCCGACGAGCAGTACTTC; CDR3: CASSITGQGADEQYF
size: NA; V: TRBV2; D: NA; J: TRBJ2-3; DNA: TGTGCCAGCAGTGAAGAGCAGGCTAGCACAGATACGCAGTATTTT; CDR3: CASSEEQASTDTQYF
size: once; V: TRBV20-1; D: NA; J: TRBJ2-1; DNA: TGCAGTGCTACCAACAATGAGCAGTTCTTC; CDR3: CSATNNEQFF
size: NA; V: TRBV5-1; D: TRBD2; J: TRBJ2-7; DNA: TGCGCCAGCAGCCATGGACTAGCGGTGCAGTACTTC; CDR3: CASSHGLAVQYF
size: once; V: TRBV5-1; D: TRBD2; J: TRBJ2-7; DNA: TGCGCCAGCAACGCGGGGGGGGGCACGGACATTACCCAGTACTTC; CDR3: CASNAGGGTDITQYF
size: NA; V: TRBV6-1; D: NA; J: TRBJ1-5; DNA: TGTGCCAGCAGTTATCGACCCAATCAGCCCCAGCATTTT; CDR3: CASSYRPNQPQHF
size: NA; V: TRBV29-1; D: TRBD2; J: TRBJ2-5; DNA: TGCAGCGTTGTCTTCGGGGGGGAAGAGACCCAGTACTTC; CDR3: CSVVFGGEETQYF
size: NA; V: TRBV5-8; D: TRBD2; J: TRBJ2-7; DNA: TGTGCCAGCAGCCTCGGACTAGCGGGAGTGAGCGAGCAGTACTTC; CDR3: CASSLGLAGVSEQYF
size: NA; V: TRBV28; D: NA; J: TRBJ2-5; DNA: TGTGCCAGCAGTTTCTCCACCCCAGAGACCCAGTACTTC; CDR3: CASSFSTPETQYF
size: once; V: TRBV4-1; D: TRBD2; J: TRBJ2-7; DNA: TGCGCCAGCAGCCAGGCCCCTACCTTAGTAGCGGGACCCTACGAGCAGTACTTC; CDR3: CASSQAPTLVAGPYEQYF